Presented here are 8 T cell receptor beta chains from one specimen sequenced in a study of blood T cell repertoires in COVID-19. Clones were read by immunoSEQ multiplex PCR, and TCRdb kept only the in-frame ones, dropping some. The sample holds about 260,000 clones, around 87% seen once. The sequenced material came from peripheral blood. These receptors all come from a woman aged 50 to 60 with acute or convalescent COVID-19.

CDR3 DNA sequence: TGTGCCAGCAGTTTATCGGTTCAGGATAATGAAAAACTGTTTTTT. Its translation is CASSLSVQDNEKLFF. The V gene is TRBV27, the J gene TRBJ1-4; D ambiguous. CDR1 MNHEY and CDR2 SMNVEV come from the germline V gene (reference sequence). The ends were cut back, 0 bases at V and 4 bases at J, with 9 bases in the middle. CDR3 size: 15 residues.

This rearrangement joins TRBV10-3 to TRBJ2-7; 9 nucleotides align to TRBD1. The V and J ends lost 0 bases and 1 base, in that order; junction bases with no gene match: 4. This CDR3 region has 16 residues. Looked up from germline, CDR1 is ENHRY and CDR2 is SYGVKD. The CDR3 nucleotides read TGTGCCATCAGTGAGTCGTCGGGACAGGGTTCCTACGAGCAGTACTTC. This sequence encodes CAISESSGQGSYEQYF.

The rearrangement joins TRBV2 to TRBJ2-1, with 9 bases matching TRBD1. The CDR3 length is 18 residues. Germline CDR1 reads SNHLY; CDR2 reads FYNNEI. V lost 6 bases, J lost 4 bases, and 16 bases stayed unmatched. As DNA, the CDR3 is TGTGCCAGCAGCACCACTCCTTACCGGGACAGGGTTTACAATGAGCAGTTCTTC. It yields the protein CASSTTPYRDRVYNEQFF.

The CDR3 sequence is CASSLESRLAGGPNTGELFF. The CDR3 nucleotides are TGTGCCAGCAGCTTAGAGTCTCGGCTAGCGGGAGGGCCGAACACCGGGGAGCTGTTTTTT. V gene TRBV11-3 combines with J gene TRBJ2-2; 12 nucleotides agree with TRBD2. J lost 0 bases, V lost 0 bases, and 8 bases had no gene match. This CDR3 has 20 amino acids. Germline V gene data show CDR1 as SGHNT and CDR2 as YENEEA.

Only a few counts were recorded for this clone. The chain joins TRBV7-2 to TRBJ1-5; possible D gene TRBD1, 6 bases. V lost 6 bases, J lost 8 bases, and 20 bases lay in between. The germline gives CDR1 SGHTA, CDR2 FQGNSA. The CDR3 has 15 residues. The CDR3 sequence is CASRDSARGVEPQHF. In nucleotides, the CDR3 is TGTGCCAGCAGGGATTCGGCCAGGGGAGTAGAGCCCCAGCATTTT.

The chain is built from TRBV5-1 and TRBJ1-2; D unclear. This CDR3 has 13 residues. CDR1 and CDR2 from the germline V gene are SGHRS and YFSETQ. V dropped 3 bases and J dropped 5 bases, with 11 bases sitting between them. The CDR3 here is CASSSDGEYGYTF. The CDR3 nucleotides are TGCGCCAGCAGCTCGGACGGGGAATATGGCTACACCTTC.

J is TRBJ2-7 and V is TRBV9; 12 bases align to TRBD1. The CDR3 is 16 amino acids. The V and J ends lost 4 bases and 6 bases, in that order; junction bases with no gene match: 11. From germline, CDR1 is SGDLS and CDR2 YYNGEE. In DNA, the CDR3 is TGTGCCAGCAGCAGGGCCCCCGGGACAGGGGGCCGCGAGCAGTACTTC. Protein: CASSRAPGTGGREQYF. The full variable domain, in which reference TRBV9 and TRBJ2-7 provide the parts outside the CDR3, is DSGVTQTPKHLITATGQRVTLRCSPRSGDLSVYWYQQSLDQGLQFLIQYYNGEERAKGNILERFSAQQFPDLHSELNLSSLELGDSALYFCASSRAPGTGGREQYFGPGTRLTVT.

This clone is a singleton in its sample. The chain is built from TRBV24-1 and TRBJ1-2; TRBD1 matches 8 bases. Germline V CDR1 and CDR2: KGHDR, SFDVKD. The junction had 5 bases not matched to a gene; V was cut back by 4 bases and J by 2 bases. The CDR3 covers 15 residues. CDR3 loop: CATSEGQGPNYGYTF. The CDR3 DNA follows: TGTGCCACCAGTGAAGGACAGGGACCGAACTATGGCTACACCTTC.